The rows below give T cell receptor beta chains drawn from one sample of a study of blood T cell repertoires in COVID-19. TCRdb's copy holds only in-frame clones and misses some; the assay was immunoSEQ multiplex PCR. The sample holds hundreds of thousands of clones, about 89% seen once. Material: PBMCs or T cells enriched from blood (not recorded which). These TCRs come from a middle-aged man in a cohort exposed to, infected with or recovered from COVID-19 (not recorded which). The CDR3 runs from the conserved cysteine through the conserved F or W. D genes are given only for firm matches. Not every row has a clone size; where given, it reads once, few, many or a size class.

>.|TRBV30|TRBJ2-1|.
TGTGCCTGGAGTAAAGGAGTTGCCTGGGAGCAGTTCTTC
CAWSKGVAWEQFF
>.|TRBV5-6|TRBJ1-1|.
TGTGCCAGCTGTAAACAGGGCTACACTGAAGCTTTCTTT
CASCKQGYTEAFF
>.|TRBV19|TRBJ1-4|.
TGTGCCAGTAGTCTTTGGGGGGAAAGGACTAATGAAAAACTGTTTTTT
CASSLWGERTNEKLFF
>.|TRBV11-3|TRBJ2-1|.
TGTGCCAGCAGCTTAGTCGGGGACTCAGACAATGAGCAGTTCTTC
CASSLVGDSDNEQFF
>TRBD1|TRBV5-1|TRBJ1-2|.
TGCGCCAGCAGCGCTGGCGGGACAGGGGATGGCTACACCTTC
CASSAGGTGDGYTF
>TRBD2|TRBV5-1|TRBJ2-2|.
TGCGCCAGCAGCGTAACCGGGACTAGAGTCTCCGGGGAGCTGTTTTTT
CASSVTGTRVSGELFF
>TRBD2|TRBV11-2|TRBJ2-1|.
TGTGCCAGCAGCCCACGGGCTAGGACTAGCGGCATCAATGAGCAGTTCTTC
CASSPRARTSGINEQFF
>TRBD1|TRBV18|TRBJ1-1|.
TGTGCCAGCTCACAGGGACAGGGATACACTGAAGCTTTCTTT
CASSQGQGYTEAFF
>.|TRBV7-8|TRBJ2-2|.
TGTGCCAGCAGCTATGACTTTGTGGGGCCGACCGGGGAGCTGTTTTTT
CASSYDFVGPTGELFF
>.|TRBV6-1|TRBJ1-3|.
TGTGCCAGCAGTGAAGGACCCCCAGGGGTTACCGGAAACACCATATATTTT
CASSEGPPGVTGNTIYF
>TRBD1|TRBV5-1|TRBJ2-2|.
TGCGCCAGCTCCAATAGAGGGACAGAATCCACCGGGGAGCTGTTTTTT
CASSNRGTESTGELFF
>.|TRBV12-5|TRBJ2-5|.
TGTGCTAGTGGCCTGACTAATCGGGAGACCCAGTACTTC
CASGLTNRETQYF
>.|TRBV6-5|TRBJ2-7|.
TGTGCCAGCAGCCCCCAGCCGGGAACCTACGAGCAGTACTTC
CASSPQPGTYEQYF
>TRBD1|TRBV5-8|TRBJ2-2|.
TGTGCCAGCAGGACTACAGGGGTATTCACCGGGGAGCTGTTTTTT
CASRTTGVFTGELFF
>.|TRBV19|TRBJ1-1|few
TGTGCCAGTAGTATAGAGGCGAAGCGCCGAATCACTGAAGCTTTCTTT
CASSIEAKRRITEAFF
>.|TRBV19|TRBJ2-5|.
TGTGCCAGTAGACCGGACGGAGGTGTCCAAGAGACCCAGTACTTC
CASRPDGGVQETQYF
>TRBD1|TRBV11-1|TRBJ2-5|.
TGTGCCAGCAGCATTAACCCGGGACAGTACCAAGAGACCCAGTACTTC
CASSINPGQYQETQYF
>TRBD1|TRBV25-1|TRBJ1-1|few
TGTGCCAGCAGTGGGCCGTATACAGGGGGCACTGAAGCTTTCTTT
CASSGPYTGGTEAFF
>.|TRBV29-1|TRBJ2-2|.
TGCAGCGTTGACGGACAGAACACCGGGGAGCTGTTTTTT
CSVDGQNTGELFF
>TRBD1|TRBV5-1|TRBJ2-3|.
TGCGCCAGCAGCTCCCGGGACAGTGGAGATACGGATACGCAGTATTTT
CASSSRDSGDTDTQYF